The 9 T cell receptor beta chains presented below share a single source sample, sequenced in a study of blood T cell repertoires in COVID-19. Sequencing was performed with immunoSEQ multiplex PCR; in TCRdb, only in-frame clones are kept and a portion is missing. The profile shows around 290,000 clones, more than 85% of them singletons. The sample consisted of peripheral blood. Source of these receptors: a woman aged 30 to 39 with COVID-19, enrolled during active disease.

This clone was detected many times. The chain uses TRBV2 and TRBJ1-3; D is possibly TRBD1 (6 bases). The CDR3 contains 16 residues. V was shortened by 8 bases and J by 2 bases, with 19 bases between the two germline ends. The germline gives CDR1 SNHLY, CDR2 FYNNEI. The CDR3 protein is CASGWTDRNPGNTIYF. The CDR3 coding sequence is TGTGCCAGCGGTTGGACAGACCGGAACCCTGGAAACACCATATATTTT.

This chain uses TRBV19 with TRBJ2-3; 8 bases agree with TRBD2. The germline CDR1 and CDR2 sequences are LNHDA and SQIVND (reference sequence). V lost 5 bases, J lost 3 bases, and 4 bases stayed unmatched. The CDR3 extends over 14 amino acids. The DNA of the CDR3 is TGTGCCAGTAGTTATAGCGGGGCGACAGATACGCAGTATTTT. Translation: CASSYSGATDTQYF.

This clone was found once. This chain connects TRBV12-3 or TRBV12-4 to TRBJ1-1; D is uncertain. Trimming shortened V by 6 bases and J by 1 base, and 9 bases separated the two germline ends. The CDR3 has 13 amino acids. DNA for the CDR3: TGTGCCAGCAGCGTGACACAGAACACTGAAGCTTTCTTT. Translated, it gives CASSVTQNTEAFF.

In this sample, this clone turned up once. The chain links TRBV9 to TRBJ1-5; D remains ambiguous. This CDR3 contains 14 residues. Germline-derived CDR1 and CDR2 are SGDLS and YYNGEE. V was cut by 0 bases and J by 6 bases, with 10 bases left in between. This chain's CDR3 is CASSVGGRSQPQHF. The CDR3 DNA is TGTGCCAGCAGCGTAGGCGGTCGGAGTCAGCCCCAGCATTTT.

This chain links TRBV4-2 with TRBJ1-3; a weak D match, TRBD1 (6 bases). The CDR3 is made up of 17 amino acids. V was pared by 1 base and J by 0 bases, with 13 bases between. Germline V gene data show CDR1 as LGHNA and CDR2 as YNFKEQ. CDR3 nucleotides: TGTGCCAGCAGCCAAGGTCCAGGGGTACTCTCTGGAAACACCATATATTTT. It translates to CASSQGPGVLSGNTIYF.

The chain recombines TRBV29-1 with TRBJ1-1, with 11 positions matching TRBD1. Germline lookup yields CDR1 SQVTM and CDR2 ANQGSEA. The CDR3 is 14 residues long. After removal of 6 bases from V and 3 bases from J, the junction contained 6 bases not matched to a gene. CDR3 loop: CSVARTGGYTEAFF. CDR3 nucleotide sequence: TGCAGCGTAGCTAGGACAGGGGGCTACACTGAAGCTTTCTTT. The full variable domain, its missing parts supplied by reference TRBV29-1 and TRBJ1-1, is SAVISQKPSRDICQRGTSLTIQCQVDSQVTMMFWYRQQPGQSLTLIATANQGSEATYESGFVIDKFPISRPNLTFSTLTVSNMSPEDSSIYLCSVARTGGYTEAFFGQGTRLTVV.

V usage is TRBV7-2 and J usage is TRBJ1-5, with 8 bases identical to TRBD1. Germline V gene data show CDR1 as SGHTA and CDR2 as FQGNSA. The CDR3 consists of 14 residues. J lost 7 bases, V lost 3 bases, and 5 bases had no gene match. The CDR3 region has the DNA TGTGCCAGCAGCTTCGGCAGGGGGCAACAGCCCCAGCATTTT. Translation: CASSFGRGQQPQHF.

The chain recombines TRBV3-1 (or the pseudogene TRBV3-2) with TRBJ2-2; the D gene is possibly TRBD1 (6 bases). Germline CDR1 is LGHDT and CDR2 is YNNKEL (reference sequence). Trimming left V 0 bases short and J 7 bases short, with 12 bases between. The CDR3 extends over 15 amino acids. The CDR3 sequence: CASSQDHRVGGELFF. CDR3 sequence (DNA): TGTGCCAGCAGCCAAGATCACAGGGTCGGCGGGGAGCTGTTTTTT.

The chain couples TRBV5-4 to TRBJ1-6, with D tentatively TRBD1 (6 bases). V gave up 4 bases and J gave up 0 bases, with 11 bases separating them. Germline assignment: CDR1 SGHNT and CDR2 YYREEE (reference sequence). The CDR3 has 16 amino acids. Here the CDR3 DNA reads TGTGCCAGCAGCGGGGGCCCAAGCTCCTATAATTCACCCCTCCACTTT. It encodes CASSGGPSSYNSPLHF.